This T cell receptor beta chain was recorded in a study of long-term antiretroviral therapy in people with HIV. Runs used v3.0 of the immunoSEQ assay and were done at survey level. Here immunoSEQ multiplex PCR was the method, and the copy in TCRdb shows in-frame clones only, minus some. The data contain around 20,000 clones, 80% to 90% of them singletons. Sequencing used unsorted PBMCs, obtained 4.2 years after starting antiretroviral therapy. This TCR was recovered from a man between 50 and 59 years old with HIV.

In DNA form, the CDR3 reads TGTGCCACCCCGGGGAACTATGGCTACACCTTC. As protein: CATPGNYGYTF. The genes are TRBV2 and TRBJ1-2; D call uncertain. CDR1 is SNHLY, CDR2 FYNNEI, per germline. The CDR3 sequence is 11 residues long. V lost 10 bases and J lost 2, with 8 bases in between.